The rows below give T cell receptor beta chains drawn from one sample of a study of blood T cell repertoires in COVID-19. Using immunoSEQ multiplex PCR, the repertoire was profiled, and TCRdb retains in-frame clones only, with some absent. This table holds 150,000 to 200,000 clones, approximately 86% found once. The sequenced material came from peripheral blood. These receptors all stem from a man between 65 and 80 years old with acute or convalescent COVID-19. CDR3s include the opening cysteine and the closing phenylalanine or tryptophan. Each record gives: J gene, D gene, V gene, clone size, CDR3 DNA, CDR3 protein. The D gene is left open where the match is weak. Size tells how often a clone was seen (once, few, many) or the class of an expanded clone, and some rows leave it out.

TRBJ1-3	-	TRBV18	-	TGTGCCAGCTCACCATTCACAGGGACTGGAAACACCATATATTTT	CASSPFTGTGNTIYF
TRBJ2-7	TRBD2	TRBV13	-	TGTGCCAGCAGCCATAGCGGGGGGGGCGAGCAGTACTTC	CASSHSGGGEQYF
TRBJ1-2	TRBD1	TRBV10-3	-	TGTGCCATCAGTCAGTGGACAGGGGAGAACTATGGCTACACCTTC	CAISQWTGENYGYTF
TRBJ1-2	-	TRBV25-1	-	TGTGCCAGCAGTGGTCCCTTCTCAGGAACTTTTTCCTATGGCTACACCTTC	CASSGPFSGTFSYGYTF
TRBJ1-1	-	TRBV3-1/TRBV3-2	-	TGTGCCAGCAGCCAAGATCGGGGGGCTTTCTTT	CASSQDRGAFF
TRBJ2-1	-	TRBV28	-	TGTGCCAGCAGCCCCCGTCAAACTAGTCATGAGCAGTTCTTC	CASSPRQTSHEQFF
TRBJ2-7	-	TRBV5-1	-	TGCGCCAGCAGCGTGGGAACTAACGTGCAGTACTTC	CASSVGTNVQYF
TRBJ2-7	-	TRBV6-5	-	TGTGCCAGCAGTTACACCTCACAGGGTACCTACGAGCAGTACTTC	CASSYTSQGTYEQYF
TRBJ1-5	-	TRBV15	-	TGTGCCACCAGCGGAAGGAGTTTCTATAGCAATCAGCCCCAGCATTTT	CATSGRSFYSNQPQHF
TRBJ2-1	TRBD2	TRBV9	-	TGTGCCAGCAGCCCTAGTCGCCTAGCGGGTTCCTACAATGAGCAGTTCTTC	CASSPSRLAGSYNEQFF
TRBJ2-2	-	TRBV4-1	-	TGCGCCAGCAGCCAAGATCGGTCAGGGGAGCTGTTTTTT	CASSQDRSGELFF
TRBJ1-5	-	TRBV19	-	TGTGCCAGTAGTCGGTGGCCAGGTCAGCCCCAGCATTTT	CASSRWPGQPQHF
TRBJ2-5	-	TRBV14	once	TGTGCCAGCAGCCAAGATAATGAAGAGACCCAGTACTTC	CASSQDNEETQYF
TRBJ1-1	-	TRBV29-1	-	TGCAGCGTTGAACAGTTTTATGAAGCTTTCTTT	CSVEQFYEAFF
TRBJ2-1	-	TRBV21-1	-	TGTGCCAGCAGCAAAGCGAGGGGATGCGGGGGGAGGACCTACAATGAGCAGTTCTTC	CASSKARGCGGRTYNEQFF
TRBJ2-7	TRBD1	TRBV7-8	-	TGTGCCAGCAGCTCCCTAGGTGGGACAGAACTAGAAAACGAGCAGTACTTC	CASSSLGGTELENEQYF
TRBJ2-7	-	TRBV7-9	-	TGTGCCAGCAGCTTACGGGGGGCCGAGCAGTACTTC	CASSLRGAEQYF
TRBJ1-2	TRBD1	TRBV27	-	TGTGCCAGCAGTCCTCAACAGGGGCAGCGGAGTAACTATGGCTACACCTTC	CASSPQQGQRSNYGYTF
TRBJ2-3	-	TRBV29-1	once	TGCAGCGGGGGCGGACTCACAGATACGCAGTATTTT	CSGGGLTDTQYF
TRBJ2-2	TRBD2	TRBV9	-	TGTGCCAGCAGCGGCCCGTGGGGGAGGGGAGGGACCGGGGAGCTGTTTTTT	CASSGPWGRGGTGELFF
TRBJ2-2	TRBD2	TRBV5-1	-	TGCGCCAGCAGCTTACTAGCGGGATCGGCCGGGGAGCTGTTTTTT	CASSLLAGSAGELFF
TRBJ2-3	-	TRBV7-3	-	TGTGCCAGCGGGACTCAGATAACAGATACGCAGTATTTT	CASGTQITDTQYF
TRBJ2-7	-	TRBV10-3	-	TGTGCCATCAGTGGTTCAGGAGGCCCATACGAGCAGTACTTC	CAISGSGGPYEQYF
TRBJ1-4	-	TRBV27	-	TGTGCCAGCAGTTATACGGGAAGAGAAAATGAAAAACTGTTTTTT	CASSYTGRENEKLFF
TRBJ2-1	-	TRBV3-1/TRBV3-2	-	TGTGCCAGCAGCCAACTCAGGGATTATGAGCAGTTCTTC	CASSQLRDYEQFF
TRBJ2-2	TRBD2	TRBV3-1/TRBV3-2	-	TGTGCCAGCAGCCTACTAGCGGGAGGCAACACCGGGGAGCTGTTTTTT	CASSLLAGGNTGELFF
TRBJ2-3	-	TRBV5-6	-	TGTGCCAGCAGCCCGAGAGGAGATACGCAGTATTTT	CASSPRGDTQYF
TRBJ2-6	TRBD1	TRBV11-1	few	TGTGCCAGCAGACAGGACAGGGCCGGGGCCAACGTCCTGACTTTC	CASRQDRAGANVLTF
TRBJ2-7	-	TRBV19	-	TGTGCCAGTAGTACCTCGGGGAGCTCCTACGAGCAGTACTTC	CASSTSGSSYEQYF
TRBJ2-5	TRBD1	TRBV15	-	TGTGCCACCAGCACCGGGGACAGGCGAGAGACCCAGTACTTC	CATSTGDRRETQYF
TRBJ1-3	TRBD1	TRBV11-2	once	TGTGCCAGCAGCCCACCCTCGCGGACAGGGAACGCTCCTGGAAACACCATATATTTT	CASSPPSRTGNAPGNTIYF
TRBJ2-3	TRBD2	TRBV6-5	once	TGTGCCAGCAGCCTCGACGGGGGGTCAGATACGCAGTATTTT	CASSLDGGSDTQYF
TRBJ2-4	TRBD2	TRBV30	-	TGTGCCTGGAGTGAGCGGGAGGGCCTGGACATTCAGTACTTC	CAWSEREGLDIQYF
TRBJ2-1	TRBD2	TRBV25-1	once	TGTGCCAGCAGTCCCCCTAGCGGGGGCTCCAACAATGAGCAGTTCTTC	CASSPPSGGSNNEQFF
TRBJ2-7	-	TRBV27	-	TGTGCCAGCAGTTTAGAAGGGAGCTACGAGCAGTACTTC	CASSLEGSYEQYF
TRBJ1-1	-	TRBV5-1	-	TGCGCCAGCAGCCAGTCCCGGGCGGGCACTGAAGCTTTCTTT	CASSQSRAGTEAFF
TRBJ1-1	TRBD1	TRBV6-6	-	TGTGCCAGCAGTTACCCAGGGGGGAGAAACACTGAAGCTTTCTTT	CASSYPGGRNTEAFF
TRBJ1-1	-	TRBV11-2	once	TGTGCCAGCAGCTTAGGCGGAGGGCCAGGACTCATGAACACTGAAGCTTTCTTT	CASSLGGGPGLMNTEAFF
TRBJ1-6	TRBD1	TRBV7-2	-	TGTGCCAGCAGCTTAGCGACACAGGGGGGTTCACCCCTCCACTTT	CASSLATQGGSPLHF
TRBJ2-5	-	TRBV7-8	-	TGTGCCAGCAGCCCGGGACAACAAGAGACCCAGTACTTC	CASSPGQQETQYF
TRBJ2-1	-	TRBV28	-	TGTGCCAGCAGCCTCCAACTAGGGGGCAATGAGCAGTTCTTC	CASSLQLGGNEQFF